A single sample gave rise to the 31 T cell receptor beta chains below, sequenced in a study of blood T cell repertoires in COVID-19. Generated by immunoSEQ multiplex PCR, the TCRdb table keeps only in-frame clones and is missing some. The sample has about 130,000 clones, about 80% seen once. The specimen was peripheral blood. These receptors originate from an elderly woman with acute or convalescent COVID-19.

The V call is TRBV7-9, the J call TRBJ2-5; D is ambiguous. This CDR3 is built from 14 residues. CDR1 and CDR2 from the germline V gene are SEHNR and FQNEAQ (reference sequence). The germline V and J ends were trimmed by 0 bases and 1 base, with 6 bases remaining between them. CDR3 in DNA: TGTGCCAGCAGCTTAGCGGCCATCCAAGAGACCCAGTACTTC. It codes for CASSLAAIQETQYF.

The CDR3, as DNA: TGCGCCAGCAGCCAAAGCCGGGACACTGAAGCTTTCTTT. Translated, it gives CASSQSRDTEAFF. The rearrangement links TRBV4-1 to TRBJ1-1; D is unclear. Per germline, CDR1 MGHRA and CDR2 YSYEKL. The CDR3 length is 13 residues. Trimming removed 2 bases from V and 3 bases from J, with 7 bases in between.

This rearrangement joins TRBV7-3 to TRBJ1-1, with D maybe TRBD1 (5 bases). CDR1 is SGHTA and CDR2 is FQGTGA in the germline V gene. The CDR3 loop spans 13 amino acids. The V end was cut by 1 base, the J end by 10 bases, with 13 bases between. CDR3 DNA: TGTGCCAGCAGCTTAAGTTTGGGGCTAGGAGCTTTCTTT. This codes for CASSLSLGLGAFF.

The rearrangement joins TRBV3-1 (or the pseudogene TRBV3-2) to TRBJ2-2; TRBD1 matches 8 bases. The germline V gene encodes CDR1 LGHDT and CDR2 YNNKEL (reference sequence). This CDR3 is 15 amino acids long. J lost 3 bases, V lost 5 bases, and 5 bases had no gene match. CDR3 nucleotides: TGTGCCAGCAGCTGGGGACAGGTTGACACCGGGGAGCTGTTTTTT. As protein: CASSWGQVDTGELFF.

This clone has more than one count but fewer than ten. The rearrangement joins TRBV4-1 to TRBJ1-3; no clear D gene. The CDR3 runs to 19 residues. The V gene's germline CDR1 is MGHRA and CDR2 YSYEKL. V was shortened by 3 bases and J by 0 bases, with 21 bases between the two germline ends. CDR3 nucleotides: TGCGCCAGCAGCCAGGTACCCGGGTCACCGAATCTCTCTGGAAACACCATATATTTT. It is translated as CASSQVPGSPNLSGNTIYF.

This chain uses TRBV6-5 with TRBJ1-2; no clear D gene. Per germline, CDR1 MNHEY and CDR2 SVGAGI. The V and J ends lost 5 bases and 0 bases respectively, with 13 bases between them. The CDR3 is 15 residues long. The CDR3, as DNA: TGTGCCAGCAGTCGCGGACGGGAAACTAACTATGGCTACACCTTC. Translating gives CASSRGRETNYGYTF.

This clone was seen more than once but under ten times. The CDR3 sequence is CASSLRQVAYEQYF. The CDR3 DNA is TGCGCCAGCAGCTTACGACAGGTCGCCTACGAGCAGTACTTC. The V gene is TRBV5-1, the J gene TRBJ2-7; a possible D gene is TRBD1 (6 bases). Germline assignment: CDR1 SGHRS and CDR2 YFSETQ. The CDR3 totals 14 residues. The V and J ends lost 2 bases and 2 bases respectively, with 11 bases between them.

The V and J genes are TRBV12-5 and TRBJ1-2; D gene uncertain. V was shortened by 6 bases and J by 6 bases, with 14 bases between the two germline ends. Germline lookup yields CDR1 LGHNT and CDR2 FRNRAP. The CDR3 contains 13 residues. CDR3 residues: CASGPRRIDGYTF. As DNA, the CDR3 is TGTGCTAGTGGGCCCAGAAGAATCGATGGCTACACCTTC.

This sequence joins TRBV5-1 and TRBJ1-6; D is perhaps TRBD1 (5 bases). Germline CDR1 is SGHRS and CDR2 is YFSETQ. V was cut by 0 bases and J by 9 bases, with 13 bases left in between. The CDR3 runs 15 residues. CDR3 in DNA: TGCGCCAGCAGCTTGGGAACAGGTTCGGGTTCACCCCTCCACTTT. This codes for CASSLGTGSGSPLHF.

The chain uses TRBV6-1 and TRBJ2-7; tentative D call: TRBD1 (6 bases). Looked up from germline, CDR1 is MNHNS and CDR2 is SASEGT. V lost 3 bases to trimming and J lost 0 bases, with 12 bases between them. CDR3 size: 15 residues. The CDR3: CASSDEGTLSYEQYF. The CDR3 DNA reads TGTGCCAGCAGTGATGAGGGGACACTCTCCTACGAGCAGTACTTC.

The V call is TRBV9, the J call TRBJ1-3; D possibly corresponds to TRBD1 (6 bases). Looked up from germline, CDR1 is SGDLS and CDR2 is YYNGEE. This CDR3 comprises 16 residues. Deletions cut 3 bases from V and 4 bases from J, with 17 bases between. As DNA, the CDR3 is TGTGCCAGCAGCGCAATGAACAGGGCCTCGGGAAACACCATATATTTT. Its translation is CASSAMNRASGNTIYF.

This clone was detected only a few times. The gene calls are TRBV5-6 and TRBJ1-2, with 8 bases identical to TRBD1. J was trimmed by 5 bases and V by 4 bases; bases with no gene match: 4. The CDR3 has 13 residues. The germline gives CDR1 SGHDT, CDR2 YYEEEE. CDR3 nucleotide sequence: TGTGCCAGCAGCCTGGACAGGGTTTATGGCTACACCTTC. Translating gives CASSLDRVYGYTF.

This rearrangement joins TRBV7-8 to TRBJ2-4, with a weak D call TRBD2 (7 bases). This CDR3 contains 17 residues. Trimming shortened V by 6 bases and J by 11 bases, and 29 bases separated the two germline ends. The germline CDR1 and CDR2 sequences are SGHVS and FQNEAQ. The CDR3, as DNA: TGTGCCAGCAGACCCCCTCCCGGCGGGGGCGAATCGTTGGTTCAGTACTTC. Translated, it gives CASRPPPGGGESLVQYF. Full variable domain (outside the CDR3, taken from reference TRBV7-8 and TRBJ2-4): GAGVSQSPRYKVAKRGQDVALRCDPISGHVSLFWYQQALGQGPEFLTYFQNEAQLDKSGLPSDRFFAERPEGSVSTLKIQRTQQEDSAVYLCASRPPPGGGESLVQYFGAGTRLSVL.

The V call is TRBV6-5, the J call TRBJ1-2, with a weak D call TRBD1 (5 bases). The CDR3 extends over 13 amino acids. CDR1 and CDR2 from the germline V gene are MNHEY and SVGAGI. Trimming took off 6 bases at V and 4 bases at J, with 12 bases between the two ends. The CDR3 here is CASSQAGGYGYTF. The DNA for the CDR3 is TGTGCCAGCAGCCAGGCGGGGGGCTATGGCTACACCTTC.

The chain employs TRBV10-3 and TRBJ1-2, with a tentative D call TRBD1 (6 bases). The germline V gene encodes CDR1 ENHRY and CDR2 SYGVKD. This CDR3 is 16 amino acids long. V was clipped by 8 bases and J by 0 bases, with 19 bases between them. CDR3 sequence reads: CAIHSAPGVTNYGYTF. CDR3 in DNA: TGTGCCATCCACAGTGCGCCAGGGGTTACTAACTATGGCTACACCTTC.

The gene calls are TRBV11-2 and TRBJ1-1; TRBD1 matches 10 bases. The germline CDR1 and CDR2 sequences are SGHAT and FQNNGV. Germline trimming cut 6 bases from V and 5 bases from J; bases unmatched to any gene: 9. The length of the CDR3 is 15 residues. CDR3 coding DNA: TGTGCCAGCAGGGGGCCGGGACAGGGGTGGACTGAAGCTTTCTTT. This codes for CASRGPGQGWTEAFF.

V is TRBV5-1 and J is TRBJ2-2, with D perhaps matching TRBD1 (5 bases). The ends were cut back, 5 bases at V and 8 bases at J, with 13 bases in the middle. Per the germline V gene, CDR1 is SGHRS and CDR2 is YFSETQ. This CDR3 is built from 13 residues. This CDR3 reads CASRTGAVGELFF. CDR3 coding DNA: TGCGCCAGCAGGACTGGGGCTGTGGGGGAGCTGTTTTTT.

This CDR3 reads CASSQGWTSLDTQYF. CDR3 coding DNA: TGCGCCAGCAGCCAAGGGTGGACTAGTCTGGATACGCAGTATTTT. V and J are TRBV4-3 and TRBJ2-3, with 7 nucleotides matching TRBD2. Trimming at V came to 1 base and at J to 6 bases, leaving 7 bases not matched to a gene. The CDR3 contains 15 residues. Germline values: CDR1 LGHNA, CDR2 YSLEER.

In this sample, this clone turned up once. This rearrangement joins TRBV18 to TRBJ2-7; perhaps TRBD1 as D (6 bases). Germline V gives CDR1 KGHSH, CDR2 LQKENI. V was pared by 9 bases and J by 11 bases, with 23 bases between. The CDR3 consists of 13 residues. CDR3 DNA: TGTGCCAGTCAATTCCCTGGAACAGGGAGAAAGTACTTC. Amino acids: CASQFPGTGRKYF.

The V gene is TRBV4-1, the J gene TRBJ2-3; perhaps TRBD1 as D (6 bases). Trimming removed 0 bases at V and 6 bases at J, with 22 bases between. The CDR3 loop spans 18 amino acids. Germline V CDR1 and CDR2: MGHRA, YSYEKL. Here the CDR3 reads CASSQEGGAGTPRDTQYF. Here the CDR3 DNA reads TGCGCCAGCAGCCAAGAAGGGGGAGCCGGGACCCCACGCGATACGCAGTATTTT.

The chain carries TRBV4-2 and TRBJ1-4; D is unresolved. The germline V gene encodes CDR1 LGHNA and CDR2 YNFKEQ. V was shortened by 0 bases and J by 8 bases, with 13 bases between the two germline ends. The CDR3 runs 15 residues. The CDR3 loop reads CASSQDRHNPEKLFF. In DNA, the CDR3 is TGTGCCAGCAGCCAAGATCGACACAATCCCGAAAAACTGTTTTTT.

The chain employs TRBV5-8 and TRBJ2-5; 8 nucleotides match TRBD2. CDR1 is SGHTS, CDR2 YDEGEE, per germline. The CDR3 totals 14 residues. J lost 9 bases, V lost 4 bases, and 11 bases had no gene match. CDR3 DNA: TGTGCCAGCAGCATAGGACTGACAGCGGGGGCCCAGTACTTC. It translates to CASSIGLTAGAQYF.

V is TRBV6-5 and J is TRBJ1-2; weak D call: TRBD1 (6 bases). The V gene's germline CDR1 is MNHEY and CDR2 SVGAGI. The CDR3 contains 14 residues. Trimming removed 6 bases at V and 4 bases at J, with 15 bases between. The DNA for the CDR3 is TGTGCCAGCAGCTTAGGGGGTAACGGCTATGGCTACACCTTC. The encoded protein is CASSLGGNGYGYTF.

This chain joins TRBV6-5 and TRBJ1-2; no reliable D call. CDR1 is MNHEY and CDR2 is SVGAGI in the germline V gene. V was pared by 6 bases and J by 0 bases, with 11 bases between. The CDR3 extends over 14 amino acids. CDR3 in amino acids: CASSPYGANYGYTF. The CDR3 coding sequence is TGTGCCAGCAGCCCCTATGGAGCTAACTATGGCTACACCTTC.

CDR3 bases: TGTGCCAGCAGTACGGGACAGCTTTCATCCTACGAGCAGTACTTC. Translated, it gives CASSTGQLSSYEQYF. This chain uses TRBV6-2 or TRBV6-3 with TRBJ2-7; 7 positions agree with TRBD1. Germline lookup yields CDR1 MNHEY and CDR2 SVGEGT. This CDR3 region has 15 residues. The J segment lost 1 base and the V segment lost 5 bases, leaving 8 bases of the junction unmatched.

The chain carries TRBV24-1 and TRBJ2-1; possibly TRBD1 for D (6 bases). The CDR3 is 18 residues long. V gave up 4 bases and J gave up 0 bases, with 18 bases separating them. CDR1 and CDR2 (germline): KGHDR, SFDVKD. CDR3 region: CATSDLQDTGCSYNEQFF. The CDR3 DNA reads as TGTGCCACCAGTGACCTACAAGACACAGGGTGCTCCTACAATGAGCAGTTCTTC.

The chain joins TRBV19 to TRBJ1-6, with 9 positions matching TRBD1. This CDR3 spans 15 amino acids. Germline loops: CDR1 LNHDA, CDR2 SQIVND (reference sequence). The ends lost 7 bases at V and 7 bases at J; junction bases unmatched: 8. In DNA form, the CDR3 reads TGTGCCAGTAACAGGGACAGGGTTGACAATTCACCCCTCCACTTT. Residues: CASNRDRVDNSPLHF.

The chain links TRBV19 to TRBJ2-5; 9 bases are a match to TRBD2. With V trimmed by 5 bases and J by 5 bases, 6 bases remained unmatched. The germline gives CDR1 LNHDA, CDR2 SQIVND (reference sequence). This CDR3 has 14 residues. This CDR3 is CASSVAGVKETQYF. For the CDR3, the DNA is TGTGCCAGTAGTGTAGCGGGGGTTAAGGAGACCCAGTACTTC.

The chain couples TRBV14 to TRBJ1-2; D ambiguous. This CDR3 contains 13 residues. Deletions cut 0 bases from V and 8 bases from J, with 10 bases between. Germline lookup yields CDR1 SGHDN and CDR2 FVKESK. The CDR3: CASSQDWSGGYTF. The CDR3 coding sequence is TGTGCCAGCAGCCAAGATTGGAGCGGCGGCTACACCTTC.

J is TRBJ2-5 and V is TRBV19; 13 bases are a match to TRBD2. The CDR3 loop spans 15 amino acids. Germline-derived CDR1 and CDR2 are LNHDA and SQIVND (reference sequence). V lost 4 bases to trimming and J lost 3 bases; unmatched junction nucleotides: 2. The DNA of the CDR3 is TGTGCCAGTAGTAGTGGACTAGCGGGGGAAGAGACCCAGTACTTC. It encodes CASSSGLAGEETQYF.

The chain carries TRBV29-1 and TRBJ1-5; D call uncertain. This CDR3 comprises 13 residues. V gave up 6 bases and J gave up 5 bases, with 14 bases separating them. CDR1 is SQVTM and CDR2 is ANQGSEA in the germline V gene. CDR3 in DNA: TGCAGCGTCGGCCGGGAGGTCGATCAGCCCCAGCATTTT. It specifies CSVGREVDQPQHF.